A single TCR beta chain is shown here with its context. These data originate in a study of blood T cell repertoires in COVID-19. Overall study: Sample material is recorded as cDNA or gDNA derived from T cells, B-cell-depleted T cells, or PBMCs.

Under the authors' procedure: From reference gene primer amplification, estimates of nucleated cell counts were derived. Some clones are missing from TCRdb's copy, which holds only in-frame ones; the method was immunoSEQ multiplex PCR. The D gene and trimming were derived from the DNA, and the V and J assignments and clone size from that table. The sample lists over 250,000 clones, around 90% occurring once. Germline V lookup: CDR1 SGHAT, CDR2 FQNNGV. The length of the CDR3 is 14 residues. The V segment lost 11 bases and the J segment 0 bases; nucleotides outside the gene matches: 5. Sequenced input: peripheral blood. This chain uses TRBV11-2 with TRBJ2-2, with 8 bases matching TRBD2. The clonotype was recovered from a man in his fifties with acute or convalescent COVID-19. DNA of the CDR3: TGTGCCGTCGGGGGACTAGCGAACACCGGGGAGCTGTTTTTT. This sequence encodes CAVGGLANTGELFF. Combining the CDR3 with reference TRBV11-2 and TRBJ2-2 gives the whole variable domain EAGVAQSPRYKIIEKRQSVAFWCNPISGHATLYWYQQILGQGPKLLIQFQNNGVVDDSQLPKDRFSAERLKGVDSTLKIQPAKLEDSAVYLCAVGGLANTGELFFGEGSRLTVL.